This T cell receptor beta chain appears in the sequencing data of a study of T cell repertoires in cytomegalovirus infection. Across the study: Shared public TCR beta signatures pointed to both CMV infection and a matching HLA type. Findings of the study overall: HLA-C-restricted, CMV-specific TCR beta clonotypes were dominant ex vivo. Totalled public TCR beta family frequency picked out people who carried CMV plus the relevant HLA.

The table lists this clonotype with many counts. What it binds is not known. TCRdb reprocessed the reads with MiXCR, giving one entry per CDR3 protein. The sample holds under 350,000 distinct CDR3 sequences; 9.6% are singletons and the top ten take about 2.3%. The V gene lost 3 bases and the J gene lost 5 bases, with 4 bases spanning the gap. CDR3 size: 11 residues. From germline, CDR1 is SEHNR and CDR2 FQNEAQ (reference sequence). The specimen was PBMCs. The chain has TRBV7-9 and TRBJ2-5, with unresolved D. The clonotype comes from a human donor in good health (CMV status not recorded). Some clones in this sample may be carry-over from other donors' samples. The chain's CDR3 is CASSFPETQYF. The DNA of the CDR3 is TGTGCCAGCAGCTTCCCGGAGACCCAGTACTTC. Filled out from reference TRBV7-9 and TRBJ2-5, the complete variable domain reads DTGVSQNPRHKITKRGQNVTFRCDPISEHNRLYWYRQTLGQGPEFLTYFQNEAQLEKSRLLSDRFSAERPKGSFSTLEIQRTEQGDSAMYLCASSFPETQYFGPGTRLLVL.